This T cell receptor (beta chain) was captured by sequencing in a study of T cell responses to AZD1222 COVID-19 vaccine. Study results and limitations: Repertoire collection took place solely once the T cell response had peaked. Donors were mostly white British, more females; clonal diversity possibly underestimated. The study identified only six AZD1222 recipients as seropositive at baseline.

From germline, CDR1 is SEHNR and CDR2 FQNEAQ (reference sequence). V dropped 4 bases and J dropped 5 bases, with 11 bases sitting between them. This CDR3 is 13 amino acids long. TCRdb's copy holds only in-frame clones and misses some; the assay was immunoSEQ multiplex PCR. In the table there are about 130,000 clones, approximately 88% of which are singletons. This clone appeared a single time. Its matching antigen is unknown. The chain carries TRBV7-9 and TRBJ1-2; no clear D. Sequencing was performed on peripheral blood, taken on day 0 of AZD1222 vaccination. The sequence was obtained from an adult in good health. For the CDR3, the DNA is TGTGCCAGCAGCTCGACGACGGGGTATGGCTACACCTTC. Amino acid sequence: CASSSTTGYGYTF.